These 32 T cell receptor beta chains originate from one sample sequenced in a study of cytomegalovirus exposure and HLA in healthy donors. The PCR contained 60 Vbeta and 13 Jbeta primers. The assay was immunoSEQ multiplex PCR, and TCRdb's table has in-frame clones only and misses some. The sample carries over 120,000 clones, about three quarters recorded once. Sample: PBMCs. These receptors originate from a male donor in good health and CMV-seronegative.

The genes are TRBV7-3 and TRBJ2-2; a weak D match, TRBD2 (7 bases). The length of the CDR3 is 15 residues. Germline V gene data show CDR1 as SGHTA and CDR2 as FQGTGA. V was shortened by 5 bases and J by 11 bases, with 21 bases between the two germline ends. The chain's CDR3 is CASSPLGGRESELFF. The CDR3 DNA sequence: TGTGCCAGCAGCCCATTAGGGGGGAGGGAGAGCGAGCTGTTTTTT.

The chain's CDR3 is CASSLTSIRLEQYF. CDR3 DNA sequence: TGTGCCAGCAGCTTAACTAGTATTCGCTTGGAGCAGTACTTC. V gene TRBV11-2 combines with J gene TRBJ2-7; possible D gene TRBD2, 5 bases. The CDR3 is 14 amino acids. V shed 2 bases and J shed 7 bases, with 15 bases lying between them. The germline gives CDR1 SGHAT, CDR2 FQNNGV. Variable domain in full (rest from reference TRBV11-2 and TRBJ2-7): EAGVAQSPRYKIIEKRQSVAFWCNPISGHATLYWYQQILGQGPKLLIQFQNNGVVDDSQLPKDRFSAERLKGVDSTLKIQPAKLEDSAVYLCASSLTSIRLEQYFGPGTRLTVT.

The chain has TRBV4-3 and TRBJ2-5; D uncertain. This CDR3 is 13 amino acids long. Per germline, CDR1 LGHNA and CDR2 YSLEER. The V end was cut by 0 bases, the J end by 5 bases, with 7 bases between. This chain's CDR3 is CASSQDRWETQYF. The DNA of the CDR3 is TGCGCCAGCAGCCAAGATCGGTGGGAGACCCAGTACTTC.

The CDR3, as DNA: TGTGCCAGCAGCTTCAACAGGGGGCGTTACGAGCAGTACTTC. Its translation: CASSFNRGRYEQYF. This chain uses TRBV7-2 with TRBJ2-7; 9 nucleotides agree with TRBD1. This CDR3 contains 14 residues. J was trimmed by 4 bases and V by 3 bases; bases with no gene match: 4. Germline V gene data show CDR1 as SGHTA and CDR2 as FQGNSA. Full variable domain (remainder filled in from reference TRBV7-2 and TRBJ2-7): GAGVSQSPSNKVTEKGKDVELRCDPISGHTALYWYRQSLGQGLEFLIYFQGNSAPDKSGLPSDRFSAERTGGSVSTLTIQRTQQEDSAVYLCASSFNRGRYEQYFGPGTRLTVT.

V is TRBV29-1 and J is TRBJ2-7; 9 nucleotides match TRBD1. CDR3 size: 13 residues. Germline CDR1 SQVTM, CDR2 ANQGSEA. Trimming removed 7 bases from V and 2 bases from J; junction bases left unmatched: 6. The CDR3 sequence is CSAGQGFTYEQYF. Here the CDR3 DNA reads TGCAGCGCCGGACAGGGGTTCACCTACGAGCAGTACTTC.

CDR3 sequence: CASSLEQGAPLHF. As DNA, the CDR3 is TGCGCCAGCAGCCTCGAACAGGGGGCACCCCTCCACTTT. The chain uses TRBV4-3 and TRBJ1-6; 8 bases agree with TRBD1. V was pared by 4 bases and J by 11 bases, with 4 bases of the junction left unmatched. The CDR3 has 13 residues. Germline CDR1 is LGHNA and CDR2 is YSLEER.

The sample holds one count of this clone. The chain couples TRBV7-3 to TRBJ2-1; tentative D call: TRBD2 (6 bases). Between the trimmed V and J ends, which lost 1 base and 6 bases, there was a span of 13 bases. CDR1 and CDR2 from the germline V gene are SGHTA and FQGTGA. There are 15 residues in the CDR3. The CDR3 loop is CASSLSGTLTNEQFF. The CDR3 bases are TGTGCCAGCAGCTTAAGTGGGACTCTAACCAATGAGCAGTTCTTC. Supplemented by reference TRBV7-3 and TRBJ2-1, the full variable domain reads GAGVSQTPSNKVTEKGKYVELRCDPISGHTALYWYRQSLGQGPEFLIYFQGTGAADDSGLPNDRFFAVRPEGSVSTLKIQRTERGDSAVYLCASSLSGTLTNEQFFGPGTRLTVL.

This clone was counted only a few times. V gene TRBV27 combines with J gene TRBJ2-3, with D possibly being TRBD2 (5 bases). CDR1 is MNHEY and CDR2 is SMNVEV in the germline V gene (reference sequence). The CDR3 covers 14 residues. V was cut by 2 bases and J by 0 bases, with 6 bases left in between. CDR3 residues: CASSLLASTDTQYF. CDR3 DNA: TGTGCCAGCAGTTTACTAGCTAGCACAGATACGCAGTATTTT.

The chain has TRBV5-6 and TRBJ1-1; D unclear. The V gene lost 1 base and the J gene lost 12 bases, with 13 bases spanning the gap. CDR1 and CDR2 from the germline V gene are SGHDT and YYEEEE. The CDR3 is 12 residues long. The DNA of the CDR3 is TGTGCCAGCAGCTTGAAGAACATTCAAACTTTCTTT. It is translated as CASSLKNIQTFF.

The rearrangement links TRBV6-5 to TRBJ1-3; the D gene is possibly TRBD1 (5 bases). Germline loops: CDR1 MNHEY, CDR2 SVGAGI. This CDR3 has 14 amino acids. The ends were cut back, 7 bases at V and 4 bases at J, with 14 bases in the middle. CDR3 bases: TGTGCCAGCAAAACCCCAGGGAAAGGAAACACCATATATTTT. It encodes CASKTPGKGNTIYF.

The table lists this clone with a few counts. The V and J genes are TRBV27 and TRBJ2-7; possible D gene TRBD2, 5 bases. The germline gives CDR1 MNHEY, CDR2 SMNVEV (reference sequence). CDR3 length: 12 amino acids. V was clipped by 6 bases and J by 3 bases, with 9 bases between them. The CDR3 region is CASSPGVYEQYF. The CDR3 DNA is TGTGCCAGCAGCCCCGGGGTCTACGAGCAGTACTTC.

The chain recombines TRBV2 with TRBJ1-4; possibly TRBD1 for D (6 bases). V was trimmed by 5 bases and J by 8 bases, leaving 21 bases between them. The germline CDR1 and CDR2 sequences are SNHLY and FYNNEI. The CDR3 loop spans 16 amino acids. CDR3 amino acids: CASSIYRDNKGEKLFF. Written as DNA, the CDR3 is TGTGCCAGCAGTATATATAGGGACAACAAAGGCGAAAAACTGTTTTTT.

In nucleotides, the CDR3 is TGTGCCAGCAGTCCCGACAGGGGCGCTGAAGCTTTCTTT. Its protein is CASSPDRGAEAFF. The chain couples TRBV6-6 to TRBJ1-1; 8 bases line up with TRBD1. Germline-derived CDR1 and CDR2 are MNHNY and SVGAGI (reference sequence). J was trimmed by 6 bases and V by 5 bases; bases with no gene match: 5. This CDR3 spans 13 amino acids.

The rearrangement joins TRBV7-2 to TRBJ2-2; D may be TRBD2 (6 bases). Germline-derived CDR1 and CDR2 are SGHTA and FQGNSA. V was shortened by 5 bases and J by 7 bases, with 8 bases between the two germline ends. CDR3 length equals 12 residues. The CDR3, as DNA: TGTGCCAGCAGCCAGGGACTCGGGGAGCTGTTTTTT. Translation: CASSQGLGELFF.

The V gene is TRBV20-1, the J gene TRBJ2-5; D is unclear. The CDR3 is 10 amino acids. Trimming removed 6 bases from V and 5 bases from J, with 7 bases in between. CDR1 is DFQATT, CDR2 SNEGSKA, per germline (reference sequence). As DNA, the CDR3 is TGCAGTGCCCTCCGGGAGACCCAGTACTTC. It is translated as CSALRETQYF.

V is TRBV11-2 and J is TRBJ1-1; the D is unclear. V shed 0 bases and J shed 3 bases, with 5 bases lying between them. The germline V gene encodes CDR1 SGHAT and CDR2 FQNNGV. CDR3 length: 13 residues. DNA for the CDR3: TGTGCCAGCAGCTTAGAACGGGACACTGAAGCTTTCTTT. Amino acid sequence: CASSLERDTEAFF.

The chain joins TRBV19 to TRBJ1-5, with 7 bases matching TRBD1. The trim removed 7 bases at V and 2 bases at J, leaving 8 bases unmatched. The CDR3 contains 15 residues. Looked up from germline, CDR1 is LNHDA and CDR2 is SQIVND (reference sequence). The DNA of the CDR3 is TGTGCCAGTATCGAAGACAGGGCCGGCAATCAGCCCCAGCATTTT. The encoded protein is CASIEDRAGNQPQHF.

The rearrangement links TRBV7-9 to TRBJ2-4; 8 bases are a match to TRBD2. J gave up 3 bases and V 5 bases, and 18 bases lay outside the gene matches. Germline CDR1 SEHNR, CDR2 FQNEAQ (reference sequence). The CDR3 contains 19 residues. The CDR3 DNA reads TGTGCCAGCAGCAACCTCAGGGGAGCGGGAGAATTGGACAAAAACATTCAGTACTTC. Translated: CASSNLRGAGELDKNIQYF.

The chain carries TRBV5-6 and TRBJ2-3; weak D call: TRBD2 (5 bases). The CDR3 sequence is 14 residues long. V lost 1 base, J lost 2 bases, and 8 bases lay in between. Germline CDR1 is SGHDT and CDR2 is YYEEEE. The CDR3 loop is CASSLRADTDTQYF. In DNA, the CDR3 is TGTGCCAGCAGCTTGAGAGCGGACACAGATACGCAGTATTTT.

This CDR3 reads CASSLGQGVIRNEQFF. The CDR3 DNA is TGTGCCAGCAGTCTCGGACAGGGGGTAATACGCAATGAGCAGTTCTTC. The V and J genes are TRBV2 and TRBJ2-1, with 10 bases fitting TRBD1. CDR1 is SNHLY and CDR2 is FYNNEI in the germline V gene. V was pared by 5 bases and J by 6 bases, with 10 bases of the junction left unmatched. CDR3 size: 16 residues. The complete variable domain, with remaining parts taken from reference TRBV2 and TRBJ2-1, reads EPEVTQTPSHQVTQMGQEVILRCVPISNHLYFYWYRQILGQKVEFLVSFYNNEISEKSEIFDDQFSVERPDGSNFTLKIRSTKLEDSAMYFCASSLGQGVIRNEQFFGPGTRLTVL.

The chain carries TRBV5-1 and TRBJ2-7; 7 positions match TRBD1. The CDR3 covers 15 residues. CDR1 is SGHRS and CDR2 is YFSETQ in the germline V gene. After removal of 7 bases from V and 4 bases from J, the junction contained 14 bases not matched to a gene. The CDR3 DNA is TGCGCCAGCTCCCTCCCGGGCAGGGGGATGTACGAGCAGTACTTC. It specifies CASSLPGRGMYEQYF.

The CDR3 spells CASSLARTSGANAYEQYF. The CDR3 coding sequence is TGTGCCAGCAGCTTAGCGAGAACTAGCGGGGCGAATGCCTACGAGCAGTACTTC. V is TRBV7-2 and J is TRBJ2-7; 10 bases are shared with TRBD2. This CDR3 is built from 18 residues. The J segment lost 2 bases and the V segment lost 0 bases, leaving 10 bases of the junction unmatched. The germline CDR1 and CDR2 sequences are SGHTA and FQGNSA.

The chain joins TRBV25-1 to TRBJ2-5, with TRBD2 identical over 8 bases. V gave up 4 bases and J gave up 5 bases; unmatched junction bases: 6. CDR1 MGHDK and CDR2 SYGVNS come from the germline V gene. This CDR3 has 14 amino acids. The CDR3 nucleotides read TGTGCCAGCAGTGGAGGCGGGAGGCTGGAGACCCAGTACTTC. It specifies CASSGGGRLETQYF.

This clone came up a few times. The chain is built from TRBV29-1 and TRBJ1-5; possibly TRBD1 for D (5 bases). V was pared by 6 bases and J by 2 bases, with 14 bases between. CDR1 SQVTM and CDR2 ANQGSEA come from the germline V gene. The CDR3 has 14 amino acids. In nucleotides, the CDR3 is TGCAGCGTAAGCGACAGAGACCGCAATCAGCCCCAGCATTTT. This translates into CSVSDRDRNQPQHF.

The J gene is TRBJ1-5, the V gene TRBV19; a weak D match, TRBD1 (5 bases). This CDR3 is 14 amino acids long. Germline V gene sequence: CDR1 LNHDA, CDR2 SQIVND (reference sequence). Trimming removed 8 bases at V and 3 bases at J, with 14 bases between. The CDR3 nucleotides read TGTGCCAGTTATTCGACAGAGAACAATCAGCCCCAGCATTTT. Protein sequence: CASYSTENNQPQHF.

Here the CDR3 reads CASSSQVSYNYGYTF. CDR3 sequence (DNA): TGTGCCAGCAGTTCCCAGGTCAGCTATAACTATGGCTACACCTTC. The chain couples TRBV27 to TRBJ1-2; D unresolved. From germline, CDR1 is MNHEY and CDR2 SMNVEV (reference sequence). The germline V and J ends were trimmed by 4 bases and 1 base, with 13 bases remaining between them. The CDR3 covers 15 residues.

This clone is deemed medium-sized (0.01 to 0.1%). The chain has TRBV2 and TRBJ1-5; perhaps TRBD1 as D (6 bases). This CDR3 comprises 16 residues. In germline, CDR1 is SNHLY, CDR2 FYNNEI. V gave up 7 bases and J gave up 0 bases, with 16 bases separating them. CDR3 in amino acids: CASTPDSGYSNQPQHF. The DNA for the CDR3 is TGTGCCAGCACCCCGGACAGCGGATATAGCAATCAGCCCCAGCATTTT. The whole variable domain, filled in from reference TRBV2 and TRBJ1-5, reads EPEVTQTPSHQVTQMGQEVILRCVPISNHLYFYWYRQILGQKVEFLVSFYNNEISEKSEIFDDQFSVERPDGSNFTLKIRSTKLEDSAMYFCASTPDSGYSNQPQHFGDGTRLSIL.

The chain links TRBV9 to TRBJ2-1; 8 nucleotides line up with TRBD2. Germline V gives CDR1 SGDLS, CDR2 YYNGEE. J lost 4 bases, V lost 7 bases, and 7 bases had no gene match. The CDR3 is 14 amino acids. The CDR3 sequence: CASGSGTSYNEQFF. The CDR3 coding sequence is TGTGCCAGCGGTTCCGGGACTAGTTACAATGAGCAGTTCTTC.

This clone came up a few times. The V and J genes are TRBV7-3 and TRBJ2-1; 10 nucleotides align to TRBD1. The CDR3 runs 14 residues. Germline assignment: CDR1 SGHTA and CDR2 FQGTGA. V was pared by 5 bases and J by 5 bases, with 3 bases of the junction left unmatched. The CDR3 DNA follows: TGTGCCAGCAGCCCCGGGACAGGGGACAATGAGCAGTTCTTC. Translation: CASSPGTGDNEQFF. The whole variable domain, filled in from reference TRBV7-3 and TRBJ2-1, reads GAGVSQTPSNKVTEKGKYVELRCDPISGHTALYWYRQSLGQGPEFLIYFQGTGAADDSGLPNDRFFAVRPEGSVSTLKIQRTERGDSAVYLCASSPGTGDNEQFFGPGTRLTVL.

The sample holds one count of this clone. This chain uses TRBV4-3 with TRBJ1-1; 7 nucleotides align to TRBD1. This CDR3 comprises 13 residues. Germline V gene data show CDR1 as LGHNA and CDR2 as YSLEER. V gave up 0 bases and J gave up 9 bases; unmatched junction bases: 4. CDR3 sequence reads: CASSQDGRGKAFF. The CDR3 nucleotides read TGCGCCAGCAGCCAAGATGGCAGGGGGAAAGCTTTCTTT.

The CDR3 DNA reads TGCGCCAGCAGCCCGGAACAACTAGCGATTAACTACAATGAGCAGTTCTTC. It encodes CASSPEQLAINYNEQFF. V is TRBV5-1 and J is TRBJ2-1; 7 positions match TRBD2. Looked up from germline, CDR1 is SGHRS and CDR2 is YFSETQ. The CDR3 runs to 17 residues. V was clipped by 4 bases and J by 3 bases; unmatched bases: 13. Together with reference TRBV5-1 and TRBJ2-1, the CDR3 gives the full variable domain: KAGVTQTPRYLIKTRGQQVTLSCSPISGHRSVSWYQQTPGQGLQFLFEYFSETQRNKGNFPGRFSGRQFSNSRSEMNVSTLELGDSALYLCASSPEQLAINYNEQFFGPGTRLTVL.

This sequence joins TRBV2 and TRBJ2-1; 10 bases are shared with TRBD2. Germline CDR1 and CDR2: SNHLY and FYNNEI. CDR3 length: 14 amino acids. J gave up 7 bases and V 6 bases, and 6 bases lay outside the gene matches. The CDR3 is CASSIAGGFNEQFF. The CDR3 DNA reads TGTGCCAGCAGCATAGCGGGGGGTTTTAATGAGCAGTTCTTC. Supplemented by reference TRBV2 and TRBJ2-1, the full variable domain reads EPEVTQTPSHQVTQMGQEVILRCVPISNHLYFYWYRQILGQKVEFLVSFYNNEISEKSEIFDDQFSVERPDGSNFTLKIRSTKLEDSAMYFCASSIAGGFNEQFFGPGTRLTVL.